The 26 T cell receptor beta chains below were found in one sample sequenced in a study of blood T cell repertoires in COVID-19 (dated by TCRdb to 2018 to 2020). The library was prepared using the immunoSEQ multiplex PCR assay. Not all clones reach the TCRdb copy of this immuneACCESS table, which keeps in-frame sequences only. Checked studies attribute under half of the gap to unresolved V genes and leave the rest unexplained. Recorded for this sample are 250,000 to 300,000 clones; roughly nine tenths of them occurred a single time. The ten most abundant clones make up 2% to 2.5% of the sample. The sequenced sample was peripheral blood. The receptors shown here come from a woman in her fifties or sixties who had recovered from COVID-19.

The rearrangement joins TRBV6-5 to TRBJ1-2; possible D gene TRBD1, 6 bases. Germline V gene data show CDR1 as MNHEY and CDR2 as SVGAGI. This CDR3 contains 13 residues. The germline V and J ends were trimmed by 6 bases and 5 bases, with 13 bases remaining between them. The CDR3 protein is CASRYGQLYGYTF. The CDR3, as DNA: TGTGCCAGCAGATACGGACAGCTATATGGCTACACCTTC.

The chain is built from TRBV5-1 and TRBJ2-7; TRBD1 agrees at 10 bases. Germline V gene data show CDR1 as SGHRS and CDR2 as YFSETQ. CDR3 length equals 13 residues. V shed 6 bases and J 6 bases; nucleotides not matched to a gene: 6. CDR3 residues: CASKGQGFGEQYF. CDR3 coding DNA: TGCGCCAGCAAGGGACAGGGGTTTGGCGAGCAGTACTTC.

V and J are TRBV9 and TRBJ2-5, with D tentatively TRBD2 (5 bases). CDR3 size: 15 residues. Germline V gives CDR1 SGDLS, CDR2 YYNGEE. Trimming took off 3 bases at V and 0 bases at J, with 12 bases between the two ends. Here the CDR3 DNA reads TGTGCCAGCAGCGGTGCCCGGGGATACCAAGAGACCCAGTACTTC. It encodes CASSGARGYQETQYF.

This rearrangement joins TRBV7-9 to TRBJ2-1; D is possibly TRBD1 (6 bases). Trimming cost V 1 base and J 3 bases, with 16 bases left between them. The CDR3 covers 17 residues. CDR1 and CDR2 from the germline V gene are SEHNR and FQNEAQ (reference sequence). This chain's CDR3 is CASSLERLAGVYNEQFF. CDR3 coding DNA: TGTGCCAGCAGCTTAGAGAGGTTGGCAGGGGTCTACAATGAGCAGTTCTTC.

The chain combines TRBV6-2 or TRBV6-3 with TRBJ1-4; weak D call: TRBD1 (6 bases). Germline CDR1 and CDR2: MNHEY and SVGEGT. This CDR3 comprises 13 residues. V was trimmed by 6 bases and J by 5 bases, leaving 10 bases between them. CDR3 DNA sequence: TGTGCCAGCAGCCAAGGGGGAAATGAAAAACTGTTTTTT. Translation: CASSQGGNEKLFF.

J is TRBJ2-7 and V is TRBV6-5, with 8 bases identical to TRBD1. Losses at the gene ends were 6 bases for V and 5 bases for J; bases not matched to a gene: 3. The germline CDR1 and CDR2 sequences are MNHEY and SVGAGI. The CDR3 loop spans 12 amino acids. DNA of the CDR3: TGTGCCAGCAGCCGACAGGGGAACGAGCAGTACTTC. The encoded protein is CASSRQGNEQYF.

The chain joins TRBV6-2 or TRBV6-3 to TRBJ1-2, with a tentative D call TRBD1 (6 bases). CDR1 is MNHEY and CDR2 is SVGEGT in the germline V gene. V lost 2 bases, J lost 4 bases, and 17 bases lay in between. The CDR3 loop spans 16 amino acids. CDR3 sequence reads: CASSYEVGGRGYGYTF. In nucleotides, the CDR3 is TGTGCCAGCAGTTACGAGGTTGGGGGCCGGGGCTATGGCTACACCTTC.

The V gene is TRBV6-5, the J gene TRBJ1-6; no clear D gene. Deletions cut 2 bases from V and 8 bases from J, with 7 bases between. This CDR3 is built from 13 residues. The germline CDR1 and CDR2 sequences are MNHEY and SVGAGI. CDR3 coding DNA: TGTGCCAGCAGTTACAATATAGATTCACCCCTCCACTTT. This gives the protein CASSYNIDSPLHF.

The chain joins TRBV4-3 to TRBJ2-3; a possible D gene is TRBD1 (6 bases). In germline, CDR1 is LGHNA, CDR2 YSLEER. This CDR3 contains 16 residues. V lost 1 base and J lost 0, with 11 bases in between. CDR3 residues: CASSQVNRASTDTQYF. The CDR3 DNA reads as TGCGCCAGCAGCCAAGTTAACAGGGCAAGCACAGATACGCAGTATTTT.

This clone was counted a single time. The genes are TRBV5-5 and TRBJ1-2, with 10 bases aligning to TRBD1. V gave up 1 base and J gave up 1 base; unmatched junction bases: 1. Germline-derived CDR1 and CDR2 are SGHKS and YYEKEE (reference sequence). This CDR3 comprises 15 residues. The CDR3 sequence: CASSLRDRGNYGYTF. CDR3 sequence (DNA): TGTGCCAGCAGCTTGAGGGACAGGGGTAACTATGGCTACACCTTC.

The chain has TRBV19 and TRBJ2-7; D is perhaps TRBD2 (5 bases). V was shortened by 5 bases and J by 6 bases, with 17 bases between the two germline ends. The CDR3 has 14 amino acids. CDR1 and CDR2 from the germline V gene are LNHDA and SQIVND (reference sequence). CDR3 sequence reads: CASSAMGSHLEQYF. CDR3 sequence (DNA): TGTGCCAGTAGTGCTATGGGGAGCCACCTCGAGCAGTACTTC.

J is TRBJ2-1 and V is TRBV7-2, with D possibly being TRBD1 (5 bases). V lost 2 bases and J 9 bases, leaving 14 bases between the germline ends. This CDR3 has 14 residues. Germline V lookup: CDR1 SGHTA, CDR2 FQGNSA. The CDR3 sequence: CASSLLASQGEQFF. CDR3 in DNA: TGTGCCAGCAGCTTATTAGCTTCCCAGGGTGAGCAGTTCTTC.

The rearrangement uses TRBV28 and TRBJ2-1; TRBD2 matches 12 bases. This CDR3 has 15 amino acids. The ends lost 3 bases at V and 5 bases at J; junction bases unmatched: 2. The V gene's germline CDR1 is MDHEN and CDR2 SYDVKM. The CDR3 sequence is CASSLLAGGNNEQFF. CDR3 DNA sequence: TGTGCCAGCAGTTTGCTAGCGGGGGGGAACAATGAGCAGTTCTTC.

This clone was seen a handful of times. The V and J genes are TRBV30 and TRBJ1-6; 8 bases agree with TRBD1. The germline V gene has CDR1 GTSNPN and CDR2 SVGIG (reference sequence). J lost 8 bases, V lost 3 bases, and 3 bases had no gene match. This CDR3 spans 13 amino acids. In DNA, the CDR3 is TGTGCCTGGAGCCGGGACAGGTATTCACCCCTCCACTTT. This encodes CAWSRDRYSPLHF.

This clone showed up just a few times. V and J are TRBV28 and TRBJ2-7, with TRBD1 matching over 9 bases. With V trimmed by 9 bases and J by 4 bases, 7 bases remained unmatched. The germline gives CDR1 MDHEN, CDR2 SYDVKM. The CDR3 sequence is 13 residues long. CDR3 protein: CASYGTGTYEQYF. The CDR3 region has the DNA TGTGCCAGTTACGGGACAGGGACTTACGAGCAGTACTTC.

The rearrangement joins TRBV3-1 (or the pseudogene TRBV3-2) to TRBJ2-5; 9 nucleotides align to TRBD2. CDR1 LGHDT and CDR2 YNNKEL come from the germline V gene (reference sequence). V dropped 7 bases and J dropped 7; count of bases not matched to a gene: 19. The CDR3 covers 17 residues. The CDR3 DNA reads TGTGCCAGCACCTCCCCCGGGGTAGCGGGGGTCCTAGGGACCCAGTACTTC. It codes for CASTSPGVAGVLGTQYF.

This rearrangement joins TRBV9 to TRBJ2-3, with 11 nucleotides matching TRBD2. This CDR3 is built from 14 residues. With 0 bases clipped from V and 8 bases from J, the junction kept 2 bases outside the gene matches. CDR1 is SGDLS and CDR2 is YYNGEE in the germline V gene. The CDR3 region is CASSVVAGGRTQYF. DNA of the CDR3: TGTGCCAGCAGCGTAGTAGCGGGGGGGCGTACGCAGTATTTT.

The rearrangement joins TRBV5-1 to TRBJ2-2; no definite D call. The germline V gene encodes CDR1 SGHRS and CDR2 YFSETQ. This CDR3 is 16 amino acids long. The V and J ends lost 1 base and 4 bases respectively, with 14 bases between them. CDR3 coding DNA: TGCGCCAGCAGCTTGACCCGTTCCCAGCGCACCGGGGAGCTGTTTTTT. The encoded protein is CASSLTRSQRTGELFF. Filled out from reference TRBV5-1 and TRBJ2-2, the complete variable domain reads KAGVTQTPRYLIKTRGQQVTLSCSPISGHRSVSWYQQTPGQGLQFLFEYFSETQRNKGNFPGRFSGRQFSNSRSEMNVSTLELGDSALYLCASSLTRSQRTGELFFGEGSRLTVL.

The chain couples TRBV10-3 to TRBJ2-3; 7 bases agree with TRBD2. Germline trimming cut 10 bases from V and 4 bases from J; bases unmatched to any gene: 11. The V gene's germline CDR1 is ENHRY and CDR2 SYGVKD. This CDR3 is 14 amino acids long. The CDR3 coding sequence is TGTGCCACTTTTTCGACTAGCCGCGCAGATACGCAGTATTTT. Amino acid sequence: CATFSTSRADTQYF.

The CDR3 nucleotides read TGTGCCAGCAGCTTAGCCCCTAGCTCCCCCTGGGCCAAGGGCACTGAAGCTTTCTTT. Amino acids: CASSLAPSSPWAKGTEAFF. The chain recombines TRBV7-2 with TRBJ1-1; D gene unclear. Germline CDR1 and CDR2: SGHTA and FQGNSA. V was trimmed by 0 bases and J by 4 bases, leaving 24 bases between them. The CDR3 is made up of 19 amino acids.

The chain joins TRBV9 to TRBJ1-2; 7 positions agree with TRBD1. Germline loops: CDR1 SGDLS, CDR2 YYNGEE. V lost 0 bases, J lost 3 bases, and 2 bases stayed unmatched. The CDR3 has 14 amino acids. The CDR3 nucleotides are TGTGCCAGCAGCGTAGGGGACAGCCACTATGGCTACACCTTC. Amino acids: CASSVGDSHYGYTF. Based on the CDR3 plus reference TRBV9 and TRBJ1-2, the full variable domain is DSGVTQTPKHLITATGQRVTLRCSPRSGDLSVYWYQQSLDQGLQFLIQYYNGEERAKGNILERFSAQQFPDLHSELNLSSLELGDSALYFCASSVGDSHYGYTFGSGTRLTVV.

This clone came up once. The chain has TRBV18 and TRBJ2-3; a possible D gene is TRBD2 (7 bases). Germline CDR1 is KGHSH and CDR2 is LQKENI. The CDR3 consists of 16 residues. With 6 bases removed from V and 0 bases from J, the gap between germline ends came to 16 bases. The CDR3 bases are TGTGCCAGCTCTTCCCTGAGGGGGGGGAGCACAGATACGCAGTATTTT. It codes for CASSSLRGGSTDTQYF. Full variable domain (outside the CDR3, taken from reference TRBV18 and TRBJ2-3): NAGVMQNPRHLVRRRGQEARLRCSPMKGHSHVYWYRQLPEEGLKFMVYLQKENIIDESGMPKERFSAEFPKEGPSILRIQQVVRGDSAAYFCASSSLRGGSTDTQYFGPGTRLTVL.

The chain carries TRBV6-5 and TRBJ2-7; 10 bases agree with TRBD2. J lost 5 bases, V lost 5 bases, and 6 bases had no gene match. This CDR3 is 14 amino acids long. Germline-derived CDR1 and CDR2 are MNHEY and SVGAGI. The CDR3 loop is CASSPSGRVHEQYF. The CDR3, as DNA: TGTGCCAGCAGTCCAAGCGGGAGGGTCCACGAGCAGTACTTC.

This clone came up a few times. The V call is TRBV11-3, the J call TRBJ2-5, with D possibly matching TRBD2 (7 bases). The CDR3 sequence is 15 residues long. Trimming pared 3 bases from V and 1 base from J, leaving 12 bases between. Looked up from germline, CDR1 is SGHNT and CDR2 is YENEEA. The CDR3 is CASSFGGGGQETQYF. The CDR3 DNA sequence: TGTGCCAGCAGCTTTGGGGGAGGGGGCCAAGAGACCCAGTACTTC.

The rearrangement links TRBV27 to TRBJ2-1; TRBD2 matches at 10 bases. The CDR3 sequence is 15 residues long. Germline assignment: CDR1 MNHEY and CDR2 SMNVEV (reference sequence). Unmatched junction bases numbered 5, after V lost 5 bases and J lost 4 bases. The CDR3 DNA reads TGTGCCAGCAGTCCTACTAGCGGGAAGTACAATGAGCAGTTCTTC. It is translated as CASSPTSGKYNEQFF.

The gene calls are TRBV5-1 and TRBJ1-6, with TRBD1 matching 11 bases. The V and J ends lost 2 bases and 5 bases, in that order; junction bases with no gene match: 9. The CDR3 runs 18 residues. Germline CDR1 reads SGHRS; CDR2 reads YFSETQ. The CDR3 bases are TGCGCCAGCAGCTTAGGACAGGGGGCGCTTTCGAATAATTCACCCCTCCACTTT. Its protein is CASSLGQGALSNNSPLHF.